The next 30 T cell receptor beta chains were all read from a single sample in a study of blood T cell repertoires in COVID-19 (dated by TCRdb to 2020 to 2021). Library prep was done by the immunoSEQ multiplex PCR assay. The table comes from immuneACCESS by way of TCRdb, which keeps in-frame sequences with V and J called. Part of the clones is missing from these tables; in studies checked, under half for an unresolved V gene and the rest for unknown reasons. Present in this sample are about 130,000 clones, under 95% of which were seen just once. The ten largest account for around 3.7% of the sample. Sequencing was carried out using peripheral blood. The receptors come from a man aged 45-65 years with active COVID-19.

The chain links TRBV28 to TRBJ2-7; 10 nucleotides align to TRBD1. The V gene's germline CDR1 is MDHEN and CDR2 SYDVKM. J gave up 7 bases and V 7 bases, and 1 base lay outside the gene matches. The CDR3 runs 11 residues. The CDR3 bases are TGTGCCAGCACGGGACAGGGGGAGCAGTACGTC. Its protein product is CASTGQGEQYV.

The chain recombines TRBV6-1 with TRBJ1-3, with unresolved D. Germline V CDR1 and CDR2: MNHNS, SASEGT. CDR3 size: 15 residues. The V end lost 1 base, the J end lost 4 bases, and 11 bases lay between the germline ends. The CDR3 spells CASSEGGNPGNTIYF. The CDR3 coding sequence is TGTGCCAGCAGTGAAGGCGGGAATCCGGGAAACACCATATATTTT.

The CDR3 DNA reads as TGTGCCAGCTCATCGACTAGCGGGAGGGCCGGTGCCAAAAACATTCAGTACTTC. Translation: CASSSTSGRAGAKNIQYF. This chain links TRBV18 with TRBJ2-4; the match to TRBD2 covers 14 bases. Looked up from germline, CDR1 is KGHSH and CDR2 is LQKENI. The length of the CDR3 is 18 residues. V lost 5 bases, J lost 1 base, and 7 bases stayed unmatched.

The chain carries TRBV6-5 and TRBJ1-5; D remains ambiguous. Germline CDR1 MNHEY, CDR2 SVGAGI. The length of the CDR3 is 15 residues. The V and J ends lost 4 bases and 0 bases respectively, with 10 bases between them. CDR3 nucleotides: TGTGCCAGCAGTTTGAGTGCTTATAGCAATCAGCCCCAGCATTTT. Protein sequence: CASSLSAYSNQPQHF.

V usage is TRBV18 and J usage is TRBJ1-6; a weak D match, TRBD1 (5 bases). CDR3 length equals 17 residues. Trimming shortened V by 3 bases and J by 6 bases, and 18 bases separated the two germline ends. Per germline, CDR1 KGHSH and CDR2 LQKENI. CDR3 in amino acids: CASSPAQGSRANSPLHF. The CDR3 region has the DNA TGTGCCAGCTCACCGGCGCAGGGAAGTCGTGCTAATTCACCCCTCCACTTT.

The chain uses TRBV15 and TRBJ1-5; the match to TRBD1 covers 10 bases. There are 15 residues in the CDR3. The ends lost 1 base at V and 5 bases at J; junction bases unmatched: 2. CDR1 and CDR2 (germline): LNHNV, YYDKDF (reference sequence). The CDR3 sequence: CATSRGTGGYQPQHF. CDR3 DNA: TGTGCCACCAGCAGAGGGACAGGGGGATATCAGCCCCAGCATTTT. The whole variable domain, remainder taken from reference TRBV15 and TRBJ1-5, is DAMVIQNPRYQVTQFGKPVTLSCSQTLNHNVMYWYQQKSSQAPKLLFHYYDKDFNNEADTPDNFQSRRPNTSFCFLDIRSPGLGDTAMYLCATSRGTGGYQPQHFGDGTRLSIL.

This clone appeared once. In DNA, the CDR3 is TGTGCCAGCAGCTATCAGGGGAATCAGCCCCAGCATTTT. This translates into CASSYQGNQPQHF. V gene TRBV7-9 combines with J gene TRBJ1-5, with D maybe TRBD1 (6 bases). Trimming shortened V by 4 bases and J by 4 bases, and 8 bases separated the two germline ends. The CDR3 extends over 13 amino acids. From germline, CDR1 is SEHNR and CDR2 FQNEAQ (reference sequence). The whole variable domain, remainder taken from reference TRBV7-9 and TRBJ1-5, is DTGVSQNPRHKITKRGQNVTFRCDPISEHNRLYWYRQTLGQGPEFLTYFQNEAQLEKSRLLSDRFSAERPKGSFSTLEIQRTEQGDSAMYLCASSYQGNQPQHFGDGTRLSIL.

V is TRBV12-3 or TRBV12-4 and J is TRBJ2-1; D call uncertain. This CDR3 is built from 11 residues. Trimming took off 4 bases at V and 10 bases at J, with 8 bases between the two ends. CDR3 amino acids: CASSYLEEQFF. CDR3 coding DNA: TGTGCCAGCAGTTACTTGGAGGAGCAGTTCTTC.

The V call is TRBV14, the J call TRBJ2-5; no clear D gene. Trimming removed 0 bases at V and 4 bases at J, with 12 bases between. This CDR3 contains 15 residues. Germline V gives CDR1 SGHDN, CDR2 FVKESK. For the CDR3, the DNA is TGTGCCAGCAGCCAAGACCCCCAACAACGAGAGACCCAGTACTTC. It codes for CASSQDPQQRETQYF.

J is TRBJ1-2 and V is TRBV7-9; TRBD1 matches 9 bases. Germline V gene data show CDR1 as SEHNR and CDR2 as FQNEAQ (reference sequence). J gave up 0 bases and V 5 bases, and 4 bases lay outside the gene matches. The CDR3 runs to 15 residues. Here the CDR3 DNA reads TGTGCCAGCAGCGCCACAGGGGGCTCTAACTATGGCTACACCTTC. Translation gives CASSATGGSNYGYTF.

The chain combines TRBV7-9 with TRBJ1-1; perhaps TRBD1 as D (6 bases). Deletions cut 7 bases from V and 1 base from J, with 10 bases between. Germline loops: CDR1 SEHNR, CDR2 FQNEAQ (reference sequence). This CDR3 region has 13 residues. The CDR3 loop reads CASTQGWNTEAFF. Written as DNA, the CDR3 is TGTGCCAGCACACAGGGCTGGAACACTGAAGCTTTCTTT.

V gene TRBV19 combines with J gene TRBJ2-1; 9 bases align to TRBD1. The trim removed 0 bases at V and 8 bases at J, leaving 11 bases unmatched. Germline CDR1 reads LNHDA; CDR2 reads SQIVND (reference sequence). The CDR3 totals 17 residues. The CDR3 DNA follows: TGTGCCAGTAGTATAGAGACGGGACAGGGTTATCGCTATGAGCAGTTCTTC. Amino acids: CASSIETGQGYRYEQFF.

This sequence joins TRBV11-3 and TRBJ2-1, with 7 bases that match TRBD2. The CDR3 covers 13 residues. After removal of 4 bases from V and 6 bases from J, the junction contained 3 bases not matched to a gene. Germline V lookup: CDR1 SGHNT, CDR2 YENEEA. The CDR3 DNA sequence: TGTGCCAGCAGCTCGTCTAGCGGCAATGAGCAGTTCTTC. It specifies CASSSSSGNEQFF. Filled out from reference TRBV11-3 and TRBJ2-1, the complete variable domain reads EAGVVQSPRYKIIEKKQPVAFWCNPISGHNTLYWYLQNLGQGPELLIRYENEEAVDDSQLPKDRFSAERLKGVDSTLKIQPAELGDSAVYLCASSSSSGNEQFFGPGTRLTVL.

V gene TRBV18 combines with J gene TRBJ1-2, with TRBD1 identical over 10 bases. Germline V lookup: CDR1 KGHSH, CDR2 LQKENI. The length of the CDR3 is 19 residues. With V trimmed by 2 bases and J by 0 bases, 12 bases remained unmatched. Here the CDR3 DNA reads TGTGCCAGCTCACCAGCGAGAACGGGACAGGGGCTTTCTAACTATGGCTACACCTTC. The encoded protein is CASSPARTGQGLSNYGYTF.

The chain joins TRBV15 to TRBJ2-7; possible D gene TRBD2, 6 bases. CDR1 LNHNV and CDR2 YYDKDF come from the germline V gene (reference sequence). Trimming removed 0 bases from V and 4 bases from J, with 10 bases in between. The CDR3 is 14 amino acids. CDR3 coding DNA: TGTGCCACCAGCAGAGATTTCGGGAGATACGAGCAGTACGTC. Amino acids: CATSRDFGRYEQYV.

The chain links TRBV19 to TRBJ2-3; unclear D gene. With 0 bases removed from V and 2 bases from J, the gap between germline ends came to 3 bases. In germline, CDR1 is LNHDA, CDR2 SQIVND (reference sequence). CDR3 length: 13 amino acids. The CDR3 coding sequence is TGTGCCAGTAGTATAGATTACACAGATACGCAGTATTTT. It codes for CASSIDYTDTQYF.

This chain's CDR3 is CASSLGEFINSPLHF. CDR3 DNA: TGCGCCAGCAGCTTGGGGGAGTTTATTAATTCACCCCTCCACTTT. The V and J genes are TRBV5-1 and TRBJ1-6; no clear D gene. Germline loops: CDR1 SGHRS, CDR2 YFSETQ. CDR3 length: 15 residues. V was trimmed by 0 bases and J by 6 bases, leaving 10 bases between them.

V and J are TRBV29-1 and TRBJ2-5; no firm D call. From germline, CDR1 is SQVTM and CDR2 ANQGSEA. The CDR3 contains 12 residues. V lost 6 bases to trimming and J lost 2 bases, with 10 bases between them. CDR3 residues: CSVSAAQETQYF. In DNA form, the CDR3 reads TGCAGCGTCTCGGCGGCACAAGAGACCCAGTACTTC. Based on the CDR3 plus reference TRBV29-1 and TRBJ2-5, the full variable domain is SAVISQKPSRDICQRGTSLTIQCQVDSQVTMMFWYRQQPGQSLTLIATANQGSEATYESGFVIDKFPISRPNLTFSTLTVSNMSPEDSSIYLCSVSAAQETQYFGPGTRLLVL.

CDR3 in DNA: TGTGCCAGCAGCTTAGATGCGGATACGCAGTATTTT. Its translation is CASSLDADTQYF. The V and J genes are TRBV7-2 and TRBJ2-3; D is undetermined. The CDR3 has 12 residues. CDR1 is SGHTA and CDR2 is FQGNSA in the germline V gene. Trimming pared 1 base from V and 6 bases from J, leaving 5 bases between.

The chain links TRBV19 to TRBJ2-2; D is ambiguous. Trimming pared 5 bases from V and 7 bases from J, leaving 8 bases between. The CDR3 runs to 12 residues. Germline values: CDR1 LNHDA, CDR2 SQIVND (reference sequence). CDR3 sequence (DNA): TGTGCCAGTAGTCAGGATGTCGGGGAGCTGTTTTTT. It encodes CASSQDVGELFF.

V is TRBV6-6 and J is TRBJ1-2; 9 nucleotides agree with TRBD1. Germline loops: CDR1 MNHNY, CDR2 SVGAGI (reference sequence). The length of the CDR3 is 11 residues. V lost 4 bases, J lost 14 bases, and 5 bases stayed unmatched. CDR3 in DNA: TGTGCCAGCAGTTCCTCCGGGACAGGGACCTTC. This gives the protein CASSSSGTGTF.

This chain uses TRBV6-5 with TRBJ1-1; D unclear. The CDR3 length is 13 residues. Per germline, CDR1 MNHEY and CDR2 SVGAGI. V lost 4 bases and J 7 bases, leaving 13 bases between the germline ends. This chain's CDR3 is CASSLRFGLEAFF. The CDR3 DNA sequence: TGTGCCAGCAGTTTGAGGTTCGGCCTTGAAGCTTTCTTT.

The rearrangement links TRBV7-9 to TRBJ2-3, with 8 bases lining up with TRBD2. The CDR3 has 13 amino acids. The trim removed 7 bases at V and 5 bases at J, leaving 5 bases unmatched. Germline V gene data show CDR1 as SEHNR and CDR2 as FQNEAQ (reference sequence). This chain's CDR3 is CASMGGGQDTQYF. The CDR3 DNA reads as TGTGCCAGCATGGGCGGGGGGCAAGATACGCAGTATTTT.

This sequence joins TRBV3-1 (or the pseudogene TRBV3-2) and TRBJ2-3, with a weak D call TRBD2 (5 bases). The germline V and J ends were trimmed by 4 bases and 7 bases, with 12 bases remaining between them. In germline, CDR1 is LGHDT, CDR2 YNNKEL (reference sequence). CDR3 length: 13 amino acids. CDR3 DNA: TGTGCCAGCAGCCCTTTACTAGGGAATACGCAGTATTTT. Amino acid sequence: CASSPLLGNTQYF.

The V and J genes are TRBV25-1 and TRBJ1-1, with TRBD1 identical over 8 bases. Germline assignment: CDR1 MGHDK and CDR2 SYGVNS. The CDR3 is 14 amino acids. Losses at the gene ends were 9 bases for V and 0 bases for J; bases not matched to a gene: 6. The CDR3 region has the DNA TGTGCCAGTCGGGACAGGTCATTGAACACTGAAGCTTTCTTT. Its translation: CASRDRSLNTEAFF.

The chain employs TRBV5-4 and TRBJ1-3, with TRBD1 matching over 8 bases. CDR1 is SGHNT, CDR2 YYREEE, per germline (reference sequence). J was trimmed by 4 bases and V by 4 bases; bases with no gene match: 7. CDR3 length: 15 residues. The CDR3 spells CASSPGTGPGNTIYF. CDR3 DNA: TGTGCCAGCAGCCCCGGGACAGGTCCGGGAAACACCATATATTTT.

The CDR3 protein is CASSLSVSMSRDTQYF. CDR3 in DNA: TGTGCCAGCAGCTTATCGGTTTCTATGAGCCGAGATACGCAGTATTTT. The chain recombines TRBV7-6 with TRBJ2-3; unclear D gene. Trimming left V 2 bases short and J 5 bases short, with 17 bases between. This CDR3 is built from 16 residues. The V gene's germline CDR1 is SGHVS and CDR2 FNYEAQ.

This chain connects TRBV6-1 to TRBJ1-2, with D maybe TRBD1 (6 bases). V lost 1 base and J lost 3, with 18 bases in between. Germline V lookup: CDR1 MNHNS, CDR2 SASEGT. The CDR3 has 17 amino acids. The CDR3 region has the DNA TGTGCCAGCAGTGAAGGGATCGGGGGGGCGCCGGACTATGGCTACACCTTC. It yields the protein CASSEGIGGAPDYGYTF.

The rearrangement links TRBV15 to TRBJ1-5; D gene unclear. CDR1 LNHNV and CDR2 YYDKDF come from the germline V gene (reference sequence). V lost 0 bases, J lost 4 bases, and 7 bases lay in between. The CDR3 contains 14 residues. The CDR3 protein is CATSREWQNQPQHF. CDR3 DNA: TGTGCCACCAGCAGAGAGTGGCAAAATCAGCCCCAGCATTTT. Full variable domain (missing parts from reference TRBV15 and TRBJ1-5): DAMVIQNPRYQVTQFGKPVTLSCSQTLNHNVMYWYQQKSSQAPKLLFHYYDKDFNNEADTPDNFQSRRPNTSFCFLDIRSPGLGDTAMYLCATSREWQNQPQHFGDGTRLSIL.

This sequence joins TRBV5-1 and TRBJ2-5; tentative D call: TRBD2 (6 bases). Germline values: CDR1 SGHRS, CDR2 YFSETQ. The CDR3 sequence is 15 residues long. The V end lost 2 bases, the J end lost 0 bases, and 11 bases lay between the germline ends. CDR3 sequence (DNA): TGCGCCAGCAGCTTTCTTTCTAGCGACCAAGAGACCCAGTACTTC. Residues: CASSFLSSDQETQYF.